Sequencing of this T cell receptor (beta chain) was carried out in a study of blood T cell repertoires in COVID-19. Turning to the study itself: Italy, Spain and the United States were the sources of the convalescent and acute COVID-19 samples. T cells, B-cell-depleted T cells, or PBMCs supplied cDNA or gDNA.

Trimming took 6 bases from V and 6 from J, leaving 26 bases between them. This CDR3 comprises 18 residues. Germline V gene sequence: CDR1 MNHEY, CDR2 SVGEGT. Seattle enrolled patients during active infection and tracked them longitudinally. In the authors' workflow: For nucleated cells, counts were estimated from reference gene primer amplification. Here immunoSEQ multiplex PCR was the method, and the copy in TCRdb shows in-frame clones only, minus some. V and J calls and clone size follow that table, whereas D and trimming were derived from the DNA. The data hold approximately 230,000 clones, with approximately 88% observed a single time.

The chain is built from TRBV6-2 or TRBV6-3 and TRBJ2-2; TRBD2 is a possible D gene (6 bases). The TCR sequence derives from a woman aged 30 to 39 with COVID-19, enrolled during active disease. The sample comprised peripheral blood. The CDR3 DNA reads as TGTGCCAGCAGCCACGGCGGGCTGGGACCCCAGCGGGCCGGGGAGCTGTTTTTT. Translated, it gives CASSHGGLGPQRAGELFF.